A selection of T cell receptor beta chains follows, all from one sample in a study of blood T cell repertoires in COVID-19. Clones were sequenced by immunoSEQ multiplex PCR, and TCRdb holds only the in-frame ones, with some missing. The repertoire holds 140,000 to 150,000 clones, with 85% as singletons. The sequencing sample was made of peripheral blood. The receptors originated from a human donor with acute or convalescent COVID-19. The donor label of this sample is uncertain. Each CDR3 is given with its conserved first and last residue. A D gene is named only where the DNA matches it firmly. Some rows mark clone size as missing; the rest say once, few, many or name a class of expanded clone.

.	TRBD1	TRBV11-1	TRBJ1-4	TGTGCCAGCAGATCGGGACAGGGTGGAAATGAAAAACTGTTTTTT	CASRSGQGGNEKLFF
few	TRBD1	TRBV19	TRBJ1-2	TGTGCCAGTAGTATGTTGGCAGGGGGCTCTGGCTACACCTTC	CASSMLAGGSGYTF
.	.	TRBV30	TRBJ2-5	TGTGCCTGGAGTGTGGGGCACCAAGAGACCCAGTACTTC	CAWSVGHQETQYF
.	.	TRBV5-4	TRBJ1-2	TGTGCCAGCAGCCCAGGGGCAGAGCCTTTTGGCTACACCTTC	CASSPGAEPFGYTF
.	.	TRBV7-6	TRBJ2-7	TGTGCCAGCAGGGGACACGGAGGAGGTGAGCAGTACTTC	CASRGHGGGEQYF
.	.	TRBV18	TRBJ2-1	TGTGCCAGCTCACCGGCCGCCTACAATGAGCAGTTCTTC	CASSPAAYNEQFF
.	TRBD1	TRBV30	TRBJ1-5	TGTGCCTGGGGGTTTCAGGGGGATCAGCCCCAGCATTTT	CAWGFQGDQPQHF
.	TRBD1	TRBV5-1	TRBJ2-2	TGCGCCAGCAGCTTGGAAGGACAGGGGAACACCGGGGAGCTGTTTTTT	CASSLEGQGNTGELFF
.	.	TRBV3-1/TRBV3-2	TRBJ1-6	TGTGCCAGCAGCCAAACACGGGATTCACCCCTCCACTTT	CASSQTRDSPLHF
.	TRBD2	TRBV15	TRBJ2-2	TGTGCCACCAGCAGAGAAGTCGGGGGGACCGGGGAGCTGTTTTTT	CATSREVGGTGELFF
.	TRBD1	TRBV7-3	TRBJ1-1	TGTGCCAGCAGCGTCGGGACAGGGGAAGCTTTCTTT	CASSVGTGEAFF
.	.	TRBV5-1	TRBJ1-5	TGCGCCAGCAGCGTCGGGAGCGGGAGCAATCAGCCCCAGCATTTT	CASSVGSGSNQPQHF
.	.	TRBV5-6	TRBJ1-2	TGTGCCAGCAGCCCTATTAGCAGTAACCCCCAGTTCGACTACACCTTC	CASSPISSNPQFDYTF
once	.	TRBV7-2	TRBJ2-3	TGTGCCAGCAGTCCAGACAGGAGTACAGATACGCAGTATTTT	CASSPDRSTDTQYF
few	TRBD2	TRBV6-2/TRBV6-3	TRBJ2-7	TGTGCCAGCAGTTACCCGCTAGCGGGGGGTAGCTACGAGCAGTACTTC	CASSYPLAGGSYEQYF
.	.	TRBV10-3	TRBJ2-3	TGTGCCATCAGTGAGTCGGTGAGGTCGGATACGCAGTATTTT	CAISESVRSDTQYF
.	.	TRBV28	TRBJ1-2	TGTGCCAGCCTCGGGGGCTATGGCTACACCTTC	CASLGGYGYTF
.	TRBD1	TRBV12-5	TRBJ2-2	TGTGCTAGTGGGACCTCCGGGACAGGGGGAATGGAGCTGTTTTTT	CASGTSGTGGMELFF
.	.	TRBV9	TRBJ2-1	TGTGCCAGCAGCGTAGCGGGGAGTAGAGGTCGCTACAATGAGCAGTTCTTC	CASSVAGSRGRYNEQFF
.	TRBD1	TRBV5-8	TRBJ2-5	TGTGCCAGCAGACTACAGGGGTTGGAGCGGACCCAGTACTTC	CASRLQGLERTQYF
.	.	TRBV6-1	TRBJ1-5	TGTGCCAGCAGTGAACAGGGGATCGGTCAGCCCCAGCATTTT	CASSEQGIGQPQHF
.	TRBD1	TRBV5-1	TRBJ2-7	TGCGCCAGCAGCTTACAGGGGGGAAGGGAGCAGTACTTC	CASSLQGGREQYF
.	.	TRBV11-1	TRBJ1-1	TGTGCCAGCAGCCCCGCTCTTCAGGCCCCTGAAGCTTTCTTT	CASSPALQAPEAFF
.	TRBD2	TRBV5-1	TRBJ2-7	TGCGCCAGCAGCCTGACTAGCGGAACCTACGAGCAGTACTTC	CASSLTSGTYEQYF
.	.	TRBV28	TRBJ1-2	TGTGCCAGCAGTTCTACTCCCCCCAGGTTAAATGGCTACACCTTC	CASSSTPPRLNGYTF
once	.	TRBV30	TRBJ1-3	TGTGCCTGGTACAGGACTGGAAACACCATATATTTT	CAWYRTGNTIYF
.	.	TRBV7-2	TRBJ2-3	TGTGCCAGCAGCTTAGTTGCGATGGGGCCAGATACGCAGTATTTT	CASSLVAMGPDTQYF
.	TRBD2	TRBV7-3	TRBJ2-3	TGTGCCAGCACCTCAGGGAGTAGCGGGGTATCATCTAGCACAGATACGCAGTATTTT	CASTSGSSGVSSSTDTQYF
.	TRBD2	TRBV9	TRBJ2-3	TGTGCCAGCAGCGTACGGGAGGGGGGCACAGATACGCAGTATTTT	CASSVREGGTDTQYF
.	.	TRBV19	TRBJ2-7	TGTGCCAGTAGTATTCTGGGGGGGCGTACTTCCTACGAGCAGTACTTC	CASSILGGRTSYEQYF
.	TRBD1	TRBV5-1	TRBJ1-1	TGCGCCAGCAGCGGACAGGGGGCGAACACTGAAGCTTTCTTT	CASSGQGANTEAFF
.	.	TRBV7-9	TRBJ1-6	TGTGCCAGCAGCTTCGGGGGATCCAGGGATTCACCCCTCCACTTT	CASSFGGSRDSPLHF
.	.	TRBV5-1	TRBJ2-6	TGCGCCAGCAGCTTTGACGGGGGAGCTGGGGCCAACGTCCTGACTTTC	CASSFDGGAGANVLTF
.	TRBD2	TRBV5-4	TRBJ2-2	TGTGCCAGCAGCCCCACTAGCGCAGACACCGGGGAGCTGTTTTTT	CASSPTSADTGELFF
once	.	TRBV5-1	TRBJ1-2	TGCGCCAGCAGCTTGGCGGAACCAGGGGGCTACACCTTC	CASSLAEPGGYTF
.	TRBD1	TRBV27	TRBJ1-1	TGTGCCAGCAGTTTAGGGGACAGCTACCAAGCTTTCTTT	CASSLGDSYQAFF
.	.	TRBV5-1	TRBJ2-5	TGCGCCAGCAGCTTACAACGGGGGAACCAAGAGACCCAGTACTTC	CASSLQRGNQETQYF
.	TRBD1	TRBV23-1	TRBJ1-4	TGCGCCAGCACCGAGACCTCCCCCACAGGGGGCTGGGAAAAACTGTTTTTT	CASTETSPTGGWEKLFF
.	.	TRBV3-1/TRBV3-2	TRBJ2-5	TGTGCCAGCAGCCCCCGGACTGATCAAGAGACCCAGTACTTC	CASSPRTDQETQYF
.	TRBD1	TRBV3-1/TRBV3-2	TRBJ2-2	TGTGCCAGCAGCCCCCCAGGGGGACAGGGGGCAAAACAAAACACCGGGGAGCTGTTTTTT	CASSPPGGQGAKQNTGELFF
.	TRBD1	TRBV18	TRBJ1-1	TGTGCCAGCTCACCACCACAGGGGGCGGTGGGGAACACTGAAGCTTTCTTT	CASSPPQGAVGNTEAFF
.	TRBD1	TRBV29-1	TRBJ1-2	TGCAGCGCGGGACAGGGACTAGACTATGGCTACACCTTC	CSAGQGLDYGYTF
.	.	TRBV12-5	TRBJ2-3	TGTGCTAGTGGTATCCGGGACACAGATACGCAGTATTTT	CASGIRDTDTQYF
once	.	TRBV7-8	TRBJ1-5	TGTGCCAGTGGGGCAGGGAGCAATCAGCCCCAGCATTTT	CASGAGSNQPQHF
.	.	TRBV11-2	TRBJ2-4	TGTGCCAGCAGCTTAGATCTCGGGGTTAAACAGTACTTC	CASSLDLGVKQYF
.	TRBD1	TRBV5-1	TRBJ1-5	TGCGCCAGCAGCCCTAGGGGGACAGGGGTGGGTCAGCCCCAGCATTTT	CASSPRGTGVGQPQHF
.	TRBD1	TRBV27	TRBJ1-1	TGTGCCAGCCTCAAGGGACAGCCTCTGAACACTGAAGCTTTCTTT	CASLKGQPLNTEAFF
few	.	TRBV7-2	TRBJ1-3	TGTGCCAGCAGCTTAGGGAGCAGAACCTCTGGAAACACCATATATTTT	CASSLGSRTSGNTIYF
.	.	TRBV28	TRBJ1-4	TGTGCCAGCAACGGGGGGGGCGCTAATGAAAAACTGTTTTTT	CASNGGGANEKLFF
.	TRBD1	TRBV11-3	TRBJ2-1	TGTGCCAGCAGTCAGACAGGGGGCTACAATGAGCAGTTCTTC	CASSQTGGYNEQFF
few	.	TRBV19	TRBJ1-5	TGTGCCAGTAGCCTCCCATCCAGGGCGGGTAGGGGGAATCAGCCCCAGCATTTT	CASSLPSRAGRGNQPQHF
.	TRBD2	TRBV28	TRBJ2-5	TGTGCCAGCCTCGGGGGAGGGGAGACCCAGTACTTC	CASLGGGETQYF
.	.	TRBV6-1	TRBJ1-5	TGTGCCAGCAGTGAAGTAGGGGGTTTGCAGCCCCAGCATTTT	CASSEVGGLQPQHF